The 27 T cell receptor beta chains listed next were all sequenced from one sample in a study of shared clonotypes between healthy human individuals (dated by TCRdb to between 2020 and 2021). CD8 naive samples were CD45RO-negative cells positively selected for CCR7, giving a CD45RA+CCR7+ population that excluded TemRA cells. The method behind the library was the immunoSEQ multiplex PCR assay. TCRdb's version of the immuneACCESS table is confined to in-frame rearrangements and falls short of the full clone set. An unresolved V gene accounts for under half of the shortfall where checked; the remainder is of unknown origin. Across this sample there are around 1.9 million clones, with 85% to 95% seen only once. The top ten hold more than 1.5% of the sample. What was sequenced was naive CD8+ T cells from PBMCs. Per the publication, the cell subset or site label means: CD45RA+CCR7+. The receptors come from a young man in good health. Some clones in this sample may be carry-over from other donors' samples.

The count of this clone is one. The chain uses TRBV6-1 and TRBJ2-7; 10 nucleotides match TRBD1. The CDR3 has 14 amino acids. Germline CDR1 reads MNHNS; CDR2 reads SASEGT. With V trimmed by 6 bases and J by 2 bases, 4 bases remained unmatched. The CDR3 nucleotides are TGTGCCAGCAGCGCCGACAGGGGGCCCTACGAGCAGTACTTC. Translation: CASSADRGPYEQYF.

This clone was observed a single time. The V gene is TRBV7-9, the J gene TRBJ2-7, with 9 bases lining up with TRBD1. The CDR3 is 15 amino acids. Germline lookup yields CDR1 SEHNR and CDR2 FQNEAQ (reference sequence). With 10 bases clipped from V and 1 base from J, the junction kept 11 bases outside the gene matches. This CDR3 is CATGGEGQGSYEQYF. DNA for the CDR3: TGTGCCACAGGGGGAGAAGGACAGGGGTCCTACGAGCAGTACTTC.

In this sample, this clone turned up once. The chain uses TRBV9 and TRBJ2-1, with 8 bases lining up with TRBD1. Germline lookup yields CDR1 SGDLS and CDR2 YYNGEE. The CDR3 has 14 amino acids. V lost 1 base to trimming and J lost 5 bases; unmatched junction nucleotides: 2. CDR3 sequence (DNA): TGTGCCAGCAGCGTACGACAGGGGAACAATGAGCAGTTCTTC. It codes for CASSVRQGNNEQFF.

The chain links TRBV28 to TRBJ2-7, with unresolved D. The germline gives CDR1 MDHEN, CDR2 SYDVKM. The CDR3 has 16 residues. V was cut by 3 bases and J by 0 bases, with 15 bases left in between. The CDR3 sequence: CASSFPPQVPSYEQYF. In DNA form, the CDR3 reads TGTGCCAGCAGTTTCCCCCCGCAGGTTCCCTCCTACGAGCAGTACTTC.

The chain recombines TRBV6-5 with TRBJ1-2, with 8 nucleotides matching TRBD1. The trim removed 6 bases at V and 6 bases at J, leaving 6 bases unmatched. From germline, CDR1 is MNHEY and CDR2 SVGAGI. The CDR3 totals 13 residues. CDR3 in DNA: TGTGCCAGCAGCTACGGACAGGGTGATGGCTACACCTTC. This gives the protein CASSYGQGDGYTF.

V usage is TRBV27 and J usage is TRBJ1-5; D possibly corresponds to TRBD1 (5 bases). V dropped 3 bases and J dropped 4 bases, with 10 bases sitting between them. Germline loops: CDR1 MNHEY, CDR2 SMNVEV (reference sequence). The CDR3 has 14 residues. CDR3 amino acids: CASSFGAENQPQHF. The DNA for the CDR3 is TGTGCCAGCAGTTTTGGGGCAGAAAATCAGCCCCAGCATTTT.

J is TRBJ2-1 and V is TRBV5-4; TRBD1 matches at 10 bases. Germline V lookup: CDR1 SGHNT, CDR2 YYREEE (reference sequence). The V and J ends lost 9 bases and 4 bases, in that order; junction bases with no gene match: 7. CDR3 length: 14 amino acids. The CDR3 DNA sequence: TGTGCCACCAGTTGGACAGGGGGGTACAATGAGCAGTTCTTC. It translates to CATSWTGGYNEQFF.

The chain has TRBV4-2 and TRBJ1-1; D is unresolved. Per germline, CDR1 LGHNA and CDR2 YNFKEQ. CDR3 size: 14 residues. V lost 1 base and J lost 2, with 8 bases in between. This CDR3 reads CASSQVGVNTEAFF. The CDR3 nucleotides are TGTGCCAGCAGCCAAGTCGGGGTAAACACTGAAGCTTTCTTT.

The V call is TRBV28, the J call TRBJ2-3; D tentatively fits TRBD1 or TRBD2 (5 bases each). The CDR3 loop spans 15 amino acids. CDR1 is MDHEN and CDR2 is SYDVKM in the germline V gene. Trimming cost V 2 bases and J 0 bases, with 9 bases left between them. The CDR3 sequence: CASSLEGRSTDTQYF. The CDR3 coding sequence is TGTGCCAGCAGTTTAGAGGGGCGGAGCACAGATACGCAGTATTTT.

The V gene is TRBV14, the J gene TRBJ1-2; D may be TRBD1 (6 bases). V dropped 4 bases and J dropped 0 bases, with 9 bases sitting between them. The CDR3 is 14 amino acids. Per germline, CDR1 SGHDN and CDR2 FVKESK. This CDR3 reads CASSLRGANYGYTF. The CDR3 DNA is TGTGCCAGCAGCCTCAGGGGAGCTAACTATGGCTACACCTTC.

V usage is TRBV6-5 and J usage is TRBJ1-2; a weak D match, TRBD1 (5 bases). The CDR3 loop spans 13 amino acids. Germline V gene lookup returns CDR1 MNHEY and CDR2 SVGAGI. With 4 bases removed from V and 4 bases from J, the gap between germline ends came to 10 bases. The CDR3 DNA sequence: TGTGCCAGCAGTTTGGGGACGGGCTATGGCTACACCTTC. Protein sequence: CASSLGTGYGYTF.

The gene calls are TRBV11-2 and TRBJ2-2; D is perhaps TRBD2 (6 bases). Deletions cut 5 bases from V and 4 bases from J, with 14 bases between. The germline V gene has CDR1 SGHAT and CDR2 FQNNGV. The CDR3 consists of 15 residues. The CDR3 sequence is CASSPVTSFTGELFF. DNA of the CDR3: TGTGCCAGCAGCCCCGTTACTAGCTTCACCGGGGAGCTGTTTTTT.

The gene calls are TRBV7-9 and TRBJ2-7; 15 bases agree with TRBD2. The CDR3 runs to 19 residues. Germline CDR1 SEHNR, CDR2 FQNEAQ (reference sequence). Trimming cost V 5 bases and J 5 bases; bases outside gene matches: 16. CDR3 sequence: CASSPESGLAGGDPHEQYF. Written as DNA, the CDR3 is TGTGCCAGCAGCCCCGAGTCGGGACTAGCGGGAGGAGACCCACACGAGCAGTACTTC.

The chain joins TRBV6-1 to TRBJ2-7; 7 bases line up with TRBD2. J was trimmed by 7 bases and V by 4 bases; bases with no gene match: 13. The CDR3 consists of 15 residues. Germline V gene data show CDR1 as MNHNS and CDR2 as SASEGT. The CDR3 sequence is CASSGAGDPVLEQYF. The CDR3 DNA reads as TGTGCCAGCAGTGGGGCGGGAGACCCCGTTTTGGAGCAGTACTTC.

The chain couples TRBV6-5 to TRBJ2-1; 11 bases agree with TRBD2. V lost 3 bases to trimming and J lost 9 bases; unmatched junction nucleotides: 10. The CDR3 sequence is 16 residues long. CDR1 is MNHEY, CDR2 SVGAGI, per germline. CDR3 in DNA: TGTGCCAGCAGTTATTCGGGGACTAGCGGAGGGGTTGAGCAGTTCTTC. Its protein product is CASSYSGTSGGVEQFF.

This sequence joins TRBV2 and TRBJ2-3; unclear D gene. In germline, CDR1 is SNHLY, CDR2 FYNNEI. With 10 bases removed from V and 1 base from J, the gap between germline ends came to 18 bases. The CDR3 length is 15 residues. CDR3 sequence: CANQQNVPRTDTQYF. The CDR3 DNA follows: TGTGCCAACCAGCAGAACGTACCCCGCACAGATACGCAGTATTTT.

J is TRBJ2-1 and V is TRBV2; D perhaps matches TRBD1 (6 bases). Looked up from germline, CDR1 is SNHLY and CDR2 is FYNNEI. The CDR3 totals 10 residues. V lost 6 bases and J 15 bases, leaving 12 bases between the germline ends. CDR3 sequence reads: CASRQGIWFF. Here the CDR3 DNA reads TGTGCCAGCAGACAGGGTATCTGGTTCTTC.

The chain is built from TRBV7-8 and TRBJ2-2; 9 bases agree with TRBD1. Germline lookup yields CDR1 SGHVS and CDR2 FQNEAQ. CDR3 size: 15 residues. V was pared by 5 bases and J by 3 bases, with 4 bases of the junction left unmatched. CDR3 residues: CASSPTGGYTGELFF. The CDR3, as DNA: TGTGCCAGCAGCCCCACAGGGGGCTACACCGGGGAGCTGTTTTTT.

The chain uses TRBV4-1 and TRBJ1-1; 7 positions agree with TRBD1. The V gene's germline CDR1 is MGHRA and CDR2 YSYEKL. Trimming cost V 0 bases and J 5 bases; bases outside gene matches: 9. The CDR3 sequence is 16 residues long. The CDR3 here is CASSQDLRTGQTEAFF. The CDR3 DNA sequence: TGCGCCAGCAGCCAAGATCTTCGGACAGGCCAAACTGAAGCTTTCTTT.

This clone was counted a few times. The rearrangement links TRBV2 to TRBJ1-1; D not resolved. V gave up 0 bases and J gave up 8 bases, with 10 bases separating them. The CDR3 covers 13 residues. In germline, CDR1 is SNHLY, CDR2 FYNNEI. The CDR3 DNA sequence: TGTGCCAGCAGTGAAGCGTGGGATCCGGAAGCTTTCTTT. This gives the protein CASSEAWDPEAFF.

The rearrangement links TRBV11-3 to TRBJ2-1, with 10 bases fitting TRBD1. V lost 4 bases, J lost 2 bases, and 5 bases stayed unmatched. Germline lookup yields CDR1 SGHNT and CDR2 YENEEA. CDR3 length: 16 residues. The CDR3 protein is CASSSRTGGPYNEQFF. The CDR3 DNA reads as TGTGCCAGCAGCTCCAGGACAGGGGGGCCCTACAATGAGCAGTTCTTC.

The chain is built from TRBV9 and TRBJ2-1; perhaps TRBD1 as D (6 bases). The germline CDR1 and CDR2 sequences are SGDLS and YYNGEE. The germline V and J ends were trimmed by 3 bases and 0 bases, with 13 bases remaining between them. The CDR3 sequence is 16 residues long. CDR3 amino acids: CASSERTVYSYNEQFF. Written as DNA, the CDR3 is TGTGCCAGCAGCGAAAGGACAGTTTACTCCTACAATGAGCAGTTCTTC.

The chain has TRBV7-9 and TRBJ2-3; D might be TRBD2 (6 bases). The germline V and J ends were trimmed by 5 bases and 0 bases, with 21 bases remaining between them. This CDR3 comprises 18 residues. CDR1 is SEHNR and CDR2 is FQNEAQ in the germline V gene (reference sequence). CDR3 coding DNA: TGTGCCAGCAGCCCCCGGTCCGGGGAGGTCACCAGCACAGATACGCAGTATTTT. It is translated as CASSPRSGEVTSTDTQYF.

There are a few counts of this clone. This rearrangement joins TRBV29-1 to TRBJ1-4; D call uncertain. Germline values: CDR1 SQVTM, CDR2 ANQGSEA. Trimming cost V 4 bases and J 4 bases, with 10 bases left between them. The CDR3 runs to 13 residues. The CDR3 here is CSVVQALNEKLFF. In DNA form, the CDR3 reads TGCAGCGTTGTCCAGGCGCTTAATGAAAAACTGTTTTTT.

The chain couples TRBV28 to TRBJ1-2; D unclear. The CDR3 has 14 residues. Trimming left V 5 bases short and J 2 bases short, with 12 bases between. Germline V lookup: CDR1 MDHEN, CDR2 SYDVKM. CDR3 protein: CASSPRVMNYGYTF. The DNA for the CDR3 is TGTGCCAGCAGTCCGCGGGTGATGAACTATGGCTACACCTTC.

The chain combines TRBV27 with TRBJ2-7; D possibly uses TRBD1 or TRBD2 (5 bases each). The V gene lost 8 bases and the J gene lost 7 bases, with 21 bases spanning the gap. From germline, CDR1 is MNHEY and CDR2 SMNVEV (reference sequence). This CDR3 is 14 amino acids long. CDR3 residues: CASAWGSPSGEQYF. The CDR3 DNA reads TGTGCCAGCGCCTGGGGGAGCCCTTCGGGGGAGCAGTACTTC.

V gene TRBV7-9 combines with J gene TRBJ2-3; TRBD2 aligns across 10 bases. Germline CDR1 is SEHNR and CDR2 is FQNEAQ (reference sequence). The CDR3 covers 16 residues. J gave up 5 bases and V 5 bases, and 10 bases lay outside the gene matches. The CDR3 DNA follows: TGTGCCAGCAGCGTAAATTTGGGACTAGCGAGAGATACGCAGTATTTT. This encodes CASSVNLGLARDTQYF.